This TCR beta chain comes out of a study of technical replicates of blood from several donors. V was pared by 5 bases and J by 3 bases, with 14 bases between. CDR1 is MNHEY, CDR2 SMNVEV, per germline (reference sequence). There are 14 residues in the CDR3. Clones were read by immunoSEQ multiplex PCR, and TCRdb kept only the in-frame ones, dropping some. The table includes 74,000 or so clones, just over 95% detected once. This TCR came from a human donor in good health. The V call is TRBV27, the J call TRBJ2-7; no reliable D call. Sequences were obtained from T cells isolated from PBMCs. The CDR3 sequence is CASSINSNFYEQYF. CDR3 in DNA: TGTGCCAGCAGTATAAACTCCAACTTCTACGAGCAGTACTTC.